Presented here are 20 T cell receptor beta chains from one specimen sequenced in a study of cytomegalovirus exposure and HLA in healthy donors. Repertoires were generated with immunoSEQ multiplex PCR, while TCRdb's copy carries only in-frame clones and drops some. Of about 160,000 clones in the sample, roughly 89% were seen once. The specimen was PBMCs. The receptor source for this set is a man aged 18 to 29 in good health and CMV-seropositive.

The CDR3 sequence: CASSTFSANTGELFF. DNA of the CDR3: TGTGCCAGTAGTACTTTCAGCGCGAACACCGGGGAGCTGTTTTTT. This sequence joins TRBV19 and TRBJ2-2; D unclear. V shed 4 bases and J shed 0 bases, with 9 bases lying between them. The CDR3 loop spans 15 amino acids. Germline CDR1 and CDR2: LNHDA and SQIVND (reference sequence).

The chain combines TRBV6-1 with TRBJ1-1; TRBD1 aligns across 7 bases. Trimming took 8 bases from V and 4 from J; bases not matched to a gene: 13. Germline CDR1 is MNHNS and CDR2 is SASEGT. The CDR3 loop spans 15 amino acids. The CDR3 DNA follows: TGTGCCAGCCTCGGGTGGGACAGTAGGCTCACTGAAGCTTTCTTT. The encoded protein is CASLGWDSRLTEAFF.

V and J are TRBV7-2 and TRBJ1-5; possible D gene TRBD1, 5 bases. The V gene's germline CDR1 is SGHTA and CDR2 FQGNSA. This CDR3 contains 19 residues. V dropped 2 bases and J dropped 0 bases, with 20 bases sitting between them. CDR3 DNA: TGTGCCAGCAGCTTACGAGCAAGGGGCGGGATCTATAGCAATCAGCCCCAGCATTTT. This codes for CASSLRARGGIYSNQPQHF.

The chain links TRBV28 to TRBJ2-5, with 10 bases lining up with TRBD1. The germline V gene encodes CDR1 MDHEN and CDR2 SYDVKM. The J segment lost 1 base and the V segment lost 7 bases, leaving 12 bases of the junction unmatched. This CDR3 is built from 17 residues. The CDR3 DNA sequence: TGTGCCAGCACAAGACAGGGGGCGGGATTGCGCCAAGAGACCCAGTACTTC. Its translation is CASTRQGAGLRQETQYF.

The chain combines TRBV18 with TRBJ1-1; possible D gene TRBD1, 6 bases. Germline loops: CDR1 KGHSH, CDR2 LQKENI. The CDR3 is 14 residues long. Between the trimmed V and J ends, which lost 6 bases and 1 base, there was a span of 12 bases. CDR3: CASSAGTWNTEAFF. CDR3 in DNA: TGTGCCAGCTCGGCCGGGACATGGAACACTGAAGCTTTCTTT. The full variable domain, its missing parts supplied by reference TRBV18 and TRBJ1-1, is NAGVMQNPRHLVRRRGQEARLRCSPMKGHSHVYWYRQLPEEGLKFMVYLQKENIIDESGMPKERFSAEFPKEGPSILRIQQVVRGDSAAYFCASSAGTWNTEAFFGQGTRLTVV.

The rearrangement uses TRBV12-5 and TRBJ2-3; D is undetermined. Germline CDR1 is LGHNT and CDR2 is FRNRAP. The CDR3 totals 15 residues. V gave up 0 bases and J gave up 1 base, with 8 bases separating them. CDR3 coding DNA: TGTGCTAGTGGTTTGGTCAGGTTAGGCACAGATACGCAGTATTTT. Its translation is CASGLVRLGTDTQYF.

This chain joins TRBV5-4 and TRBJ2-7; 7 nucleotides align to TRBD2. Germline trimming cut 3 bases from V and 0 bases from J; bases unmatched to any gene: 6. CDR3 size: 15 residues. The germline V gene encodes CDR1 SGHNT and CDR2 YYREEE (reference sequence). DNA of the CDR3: TGTGCCAGCAGCTCTAGCGGCCGAGGCTCCTACGAGCAGTACTTC. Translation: CASSSSGRGSYEQYF. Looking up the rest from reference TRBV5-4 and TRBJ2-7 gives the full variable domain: ETGVTQSPTHLIKTRGQQVTLRCSSQSGHNTVSWYQQALGQGPQFIFQYYREEENGRGNFPPRFSGLQFPNYSSELNVNALELDDSALYLCASSSSGRGSYEQYFGPGTRLTVT.

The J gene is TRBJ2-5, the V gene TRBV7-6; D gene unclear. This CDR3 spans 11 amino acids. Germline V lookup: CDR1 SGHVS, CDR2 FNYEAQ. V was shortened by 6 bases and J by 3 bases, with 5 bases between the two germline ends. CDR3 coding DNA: TGTGCCAGCAGTTCCGAAGAGACCCAGTACTTC. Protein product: CASSSEETQYF. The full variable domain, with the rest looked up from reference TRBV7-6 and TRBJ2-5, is GAGVSQSPRYKVTKRGQDVALRCDPISGHVSLYWYRQALGQGPEFLTYFNYEAQQDKSGLPNDRFSAERPEGSISTLTIQRTEQRDSAMYRCASSSEETQYFGPGTRLLVL.

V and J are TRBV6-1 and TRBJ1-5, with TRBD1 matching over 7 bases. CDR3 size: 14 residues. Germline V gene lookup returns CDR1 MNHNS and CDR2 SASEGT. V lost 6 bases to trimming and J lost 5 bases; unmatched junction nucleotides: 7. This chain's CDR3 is CASRKTGKDQPQHF. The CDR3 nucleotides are TGTGCCAGCAGAAAGACAGGGAAAGATCAGCCCCAGCATTTT.

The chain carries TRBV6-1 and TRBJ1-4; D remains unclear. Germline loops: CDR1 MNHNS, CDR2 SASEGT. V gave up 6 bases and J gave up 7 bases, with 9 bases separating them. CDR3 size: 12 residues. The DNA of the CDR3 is TGTGCCAGCAGGCCCAGTGGTGAAAAACTGTTTTTT. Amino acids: CASRPSGEKLFF.

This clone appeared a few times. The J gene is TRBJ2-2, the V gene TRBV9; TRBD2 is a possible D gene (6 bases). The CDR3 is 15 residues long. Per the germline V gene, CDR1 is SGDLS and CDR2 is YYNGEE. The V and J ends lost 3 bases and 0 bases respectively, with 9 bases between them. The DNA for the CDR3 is TGTGCCAGCAGCGGCGGAGGGTCGAACACCGGGGAGCTGTTTTTT. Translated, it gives CASSGGGSNTGELFF.

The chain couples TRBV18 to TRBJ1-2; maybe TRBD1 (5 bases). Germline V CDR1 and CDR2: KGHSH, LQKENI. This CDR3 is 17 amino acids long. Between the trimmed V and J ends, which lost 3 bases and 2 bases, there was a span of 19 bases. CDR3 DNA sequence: TGTGCCAGCTCACCTCTCCTACGAAAGGGGTTAAACTATGGCTACACCTTC. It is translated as CASSPLLRKGLNYGYTF.

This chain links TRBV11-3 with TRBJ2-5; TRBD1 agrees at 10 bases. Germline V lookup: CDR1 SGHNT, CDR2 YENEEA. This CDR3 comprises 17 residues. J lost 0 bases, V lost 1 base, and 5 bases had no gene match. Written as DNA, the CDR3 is TGTGCCAGCAGCTTAGGACAGGGGGCTTCGTACCAAGAGACCCAGTACTTC. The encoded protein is CASSLGQGASYQETQYF.

This CDR3 is CASSQMGQAGTEAFF. Here the CDR3 DNA reads TGCGCCAGCAGCCAAATGGGACAGGCGGGGACTGAAGCTTTCTTT. The chain combines TRBV4-1 with TRBJ1-1, with 8 bases lining up with TRBD1. The V and J ends lost 2 bases and 5 bases, in that order; junction bases with no gene match: 7. Germline V gene data show CDR1 as MGHRA and CDR2 as YSYEKL. The CDR3 loop spans 15 amino acids.

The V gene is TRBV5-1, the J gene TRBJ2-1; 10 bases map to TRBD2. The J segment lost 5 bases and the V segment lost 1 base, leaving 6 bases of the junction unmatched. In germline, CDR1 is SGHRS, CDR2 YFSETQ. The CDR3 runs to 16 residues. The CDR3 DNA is TGCGCCAGCAGCTTGTTAGGGACTAGCGTACACAATGAGCAGTTCTTC. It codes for CASSLLGTSVHNEQFF.

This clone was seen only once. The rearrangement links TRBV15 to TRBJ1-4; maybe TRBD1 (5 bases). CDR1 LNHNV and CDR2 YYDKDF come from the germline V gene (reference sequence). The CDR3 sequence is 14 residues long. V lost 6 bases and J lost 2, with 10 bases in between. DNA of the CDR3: TGTGCCACCAGAAAACGGGGGACTAATGAAAAACTGTTTTTT. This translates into CATRKRGTNEKLFF.

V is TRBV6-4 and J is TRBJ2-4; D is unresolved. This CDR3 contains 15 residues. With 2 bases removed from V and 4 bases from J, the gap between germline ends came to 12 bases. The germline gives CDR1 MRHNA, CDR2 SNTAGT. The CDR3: CASSDPNSRKNIQYF. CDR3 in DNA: TGTGCCAGCAGTGACCCTAACTCTAGGAAAAACATTCAGTACTTC.

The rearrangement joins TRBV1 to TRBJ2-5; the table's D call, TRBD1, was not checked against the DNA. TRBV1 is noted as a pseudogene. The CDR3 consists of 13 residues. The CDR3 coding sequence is TGCACCAGCAGCCCCAGGGAAATTCGGACCCAGTACTTC. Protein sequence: CTSSPREIRTQYF.

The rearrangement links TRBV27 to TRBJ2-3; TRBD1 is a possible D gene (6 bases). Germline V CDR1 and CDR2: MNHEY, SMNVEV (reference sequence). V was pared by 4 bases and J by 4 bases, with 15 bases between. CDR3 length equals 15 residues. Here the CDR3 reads CASSSPFTGSDTQYF. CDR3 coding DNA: TGTGCCAGCAGTTCGCCCTTTACAGGGTCAGATACGCAGTATTTT.

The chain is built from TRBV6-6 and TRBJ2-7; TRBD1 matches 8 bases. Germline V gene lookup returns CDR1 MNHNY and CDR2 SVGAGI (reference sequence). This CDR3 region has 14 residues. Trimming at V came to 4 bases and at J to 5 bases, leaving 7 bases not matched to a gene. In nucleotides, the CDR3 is TGTGCCAGCAGTTCCACGACAGGGGCTAACGAGCAGTACTTC. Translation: CASSSTTGANEQYF.